A single sample gave rise to the 19 T cell receptor beta chains below, sequenced in a study of blood T cells in healthy people across ages. A sample-barcoded 5' primer and a J-beta primer mix were used in a second PCR of roughly 6 to 11 cycles. TCRdb ran MiXCR on the 5' RACE reads and lists one entry per CDR3 protein. Among around 650,000 distinct CDR3 sequences, roughly 41% were seen once, and the ten largest hold roughly 30%. The sequenced sample consisted of blood. The receptors were gathered from a man older than 75 in good health.

The rearrangement uses TRBV6-2 or TRBV6-3 and TRBJ2-1; 7 bases are shared with TRBD2. Matching the DNA end better, TRBJ2-7 makes the J call doubtful. CDR3 size: 19 residues. The germline V gene has CDR1 MNHEY and CDR2 SVGEGT. The CDR3 coding sequence is TGTGCCAGCACCAAAGTCCTTATCAGCGGGACTACCTCCTACAATGAGCAGTACTTC. This sequence encodes CASTKVLISGTTSYNEQYF.

The rearrangement links TRBV4-2 to TRBJ1-2, with TRBD1 as a possible D gene (6 bases). With 1 base removed from V and 3 bases from J, the gap between germline ends came to 15 bases. This CDR3 has 16 amino acids. The germline CDR1 and CDR2 sequences are LGHNA and YNFKEQ. The CDR3 reads CASSQVMDGGDYGYTF. Written as DNA, the CDR3 is TGTGCCAGCAGCCAAGTAATGGACGGGGGCGACTATGGCTACACCTTC.

This clonotype has more than one count but fewer than ten. The V call is TRBV6-1, the J call TRBJ2-5, with a tentative D call TRBD1 (6 bases). Germline loops: CDR1 MNHNS, CDR2 SASEGT. This CDR3 has 15 residues. The V end was cut by 2 bases, the J end by 4 bases, with 14 bases between. Here the CDR3 DNA reads TGTGCCAGCAGTGAAATGGGGGCAAGGGTAGAGACCCAGTACTTC. It is translated as CASSEMGARVETQYF.

This clonotype was found a few times. The chain is built from TRBV24-1 and TRBJ2-7, with a possible D match to TRBD1 (5 bases). In germline, CDR1 is KGHDR, CDR2 SFDVKD. Deletions cut 3 bases from V and 3 bases from J, with 14 bases between. CDR3 length: 15 amino acids. The CDR3 coding sequence is TGTGCCACCAGTGATCCAAGACAGAGAAACTACGAGCAGTACTTC. Translated, it gives CATSDPRQRNYEQYF.

This clonotype was counted a few times. This sequence joins TRBV20-1 and TRBJ2-5; TRBD2 matches at 14 bases. This CDR3 region has 17 residues. V trimming: 1 base; J trimming: 4 bases; junction bases outside the gene matches: 8. In germline, CDR1 is DFQATT, CDR2 SNEGSKA (reference sequence). The CDR3 nucleotides are TGCAGTGCTAGAGTACCGACTAGCGGGAGGGGATCAGAGACCCAGTACTTC. Protein product: CSARVPTSGRGSETQYF.

The chain is built from TRBV3-1 and TRBJ2-3, with D perhaps assigned TRBD1 or TRBD2 (5 bases each). Trimming removed 1 base at V and 0 bases at J, with 8 bases between. CDR3 length: 15 amino acids. Per germline, CDR1 LGHDT and CDR2 YNNKEL (reference sequence). CDR3 amino acids: CASSQGGKSTDTQYF. CDR3 sequence (DNA): TGTGCCAGCAGCCAAGGGGGGAAAAGCACAGATACGCAGTATTTT.

The CDR3 is CASSLEGAASYNEQFF. The DNA of the CDR3 is TGTGCCAGCAGCTTAGAGGGGGCGGCCTCCTACAATGAGCAGTTCTTC. This chain links TRBV7-2 with TRBJ2-1, with 7 bases that match TRBD1. After removal of 1 base from V and 0 bases from J, the junction contained 3 bases not matched to a gene. Germline CDR1 reads SGHTA; CDR2 reads FQGNSA. This CDR3 contains 16 residues.

A remark on this clonotype: A much larger clone is a single base away; this may be a read error. The CDR3 region has the DNA TGTGCCAGCAGCGTATCTAGAGGGAGTTACGAGCAGTACTTC. Translated: CASSVSRGSYEQYF. V usage is TRBV9 and J usage is TRBJ2-7; TRBD2 might be the D (5 bases). CDR1 SGDLS and CDR2 YYNGEE come from the germline V gene. The CDR3 consists of 14 residues. Trimming cost V 1 base and J 4 bases, with 12 bases left between them.

V and J are TRBV27 and TRBJ2-3; TRBD2 might be the D (6 bases). The CDR3 has 16 residues. Per the germline V gene, CDR1 is MNHEY and CDR2 is SMNVEV (reference sequence). Trimming stripped 3 bases from V and 4 bases from J, with 17 bases between. The CDR3 DNA reads TGTGCCAGCAGTTTTGCGGGATTTGGTAGCGCAGATACGCAGTATTTT. Translating gives CASSFAGFGSADTQYF.

The table lists this clonotype with a count of one. The CDR3 DNA sequence: TGTGCCAGCAGCTTAGTGGGAATACCTAATGAGCAGTTCTTC. It yields the protein CASSLVGIPNEQFF. This chain joins TRBV7-2 and TRBJ2-1; D gene uncertain. The CDR3 consists of 14 residues. V lost 1 base and J lost 7, with 11 bases in between. CDR1 and CDR2 (germline): SGHTA, FQGNSA.

The genes are TRBV9 and TRBJ1-5; unclear D gene. This CDR3 is built from 13 residues. Looked up from germline, CDR1 is SGDLS and CDR2 is YYNGEE. Deletions cut 3 bases from V and 7 bases from J, with 11 bases between. The DNA for the CDR3 is TGTGCCAGCAGCGCAGCTTCTGGACAGCCCCAGCATTTT. Translating gives CASSAASGQPQHF.

This clonotype occurred a few times. The chain recombines TRBV21-1 with TRBJ2-1; the tabulated D call, TRBD1, remains unverified against the DNA. TRBV21-1 is given as a pseudogene. This CDR3 region has 16 residues. CDR3 protein: CASSPNAQNSYNEQFF. DNA for the CDR3: TGTGCCAGCAGTCCTAACGCCCAAAACTCCTACAATGAGCAGTTCTTC.

This sequence joins TRBV25-1 and TRBJ1-4; 7 bases align to TRBD1. The CDR3 contains 12 residues. CDR1 is MGHDK, CDR2 SYGVNS, per germline. J gave up 8 bases and V 3 bases, and 0 bases lay outside the gene matches. CDR3 region: CASSDRGEKLFF. Here the CDR3 DNA reads TGTGCCAGCAGTGACAGGGGGGAAAAACTGTTTTTT.

J is TRBJ1-2 and V is TRBV6-2 or TRBV6-3, with D hard to call. The CDR3 runs to 13 residues. Deletions cut 6 bases from V and 6 bases from J, with 14 bases between. CDR1 and CDR2 from the germline V gene are MNHEY and SVGEGT. The CDR3 here is CASRGSGENGYTF. The DNA for the CDR3 is TGTGCCAGCAGAGGATCCGGGGAAAATGGCTACACCTTC.

This chain uses TRBV9 with TRBJ2-1, with TRBD2 matching 11 bases. CDR1 and CDR2 (germline): SGDLS, YYNGEE. The CDR3 runs 16 residues. V trimming: 3 bases; J trimming: 8 bases; junction bases outside the gene matches: 10. The CDR3 DNA reads as TGTGCCAGCAGCGACCGGCTAGCGGGAGGTAGGGATGAGCAGTTCTTC. Amino acid sequence: CASSDRLAGGRDEQFF. The complete variable domain, with remaining parts taken from reference TRBV9 and TRBJ2-1, reads DSGVTQTPKHLITATGQRVTLRCSPRSGDLSVYWYQQSLDQGLQFLIQYYNGEERAKGNILERFSAQQFPDLHSELNLSSLELGDSALYFCASSDRLAGGRDEQFFGPGTRLTVL.

This clonotype was detected a few times. The chain couples TRBV24-1 to TRBJ2-3, with 9 bases lining up with TRBD1. Trimming took 4 bases from V and 2 from J; bases not matched to a gene: 3. This CDR3 has 15 residues. The V gene's germline CDR1 is KGHDR and CDR2 SFDVKD. CDR3 protein: CATSEGTGYTDTQYF. The DNA for the CDR3 is TGTGCCACCAGTGAGGGGACAGGGTACACAGATACGCAGTATTTT.

The chain couples TRBV6-2 or TRBV6-3 to TRBJ2-5, with 10 nucleotides matching TRBD2. V gave up 6 bases and J gave up 3 bases; unmatched junction bases: 19. Per the germline V gene, CDR1 is MNHEY and CDR2 is SVGEGT. This CDR3 spans 19 amino acids. The CDR3, as DNA: TGTGCCAGCAGAGACGCGTTTGCGCTAGCGGGGGCGAGGAAAGAGACCCAGTACTTC. It specifies CASRDAFALAGARKETQYF.

This clonotype was picked up a small number of times. This chain uses TRBV3-1 with TRBJ2-3, with 9 bases fitting TRBD1. Germline V CDR1 and CDR2: LGHDT, YNNKEL (reference sequence). Unmatched junction bases numbered 8, after V lost 0 bases and J lost 7 bases. CDR3 length: 16 amino acids. This CDR3 reads CASSQDSGQGLNTQYF. CDR3 nucleotides: TGTGCCAGCAGCCAAGATTCGGGACAGGGACTTAATACGCAGTATTTT.

The DNA of the CDR3 is TGTGCCAGCAGCGGATCCCCGGGCGGTGCTACGCAGTATTTT. Its protein product is CASSGSPGGATQYF. The chain carries TRBV14 and TRBJ2-3; D gene unclear. This CDR3 has 14 amino acids. V lost 5 bases, J lost 8 bases, and 17 bases lay in between. Germline values: CDR1 SGHDN, CDR2 FVKESK.